This T cell receptor beta chain was retrieved from a study of cytomegalovirus exposure and HLA in healthy donors. About the research overall: Of around 400 genotyped donors, around 86% grouped in the Caucasian-associated ancestry cluster. Findings of the study overall: Specific recognition of CMV antigens was confirmed in vitro for a few chains (all CMV-associated).

As regards this clone: Its target is unknown.

Germline assignment: CDR1 SGHTS and CDR2 YDEGEE. Trimming pared 4 bases from V and 4 bases from J, leaving 15 bases between. The CDR3 length is 16 residues. The PCR made use of 60 Vbeta and 13 Jbeta primers. Produced via immunoSEQ multiplex PCR; TCRdb's table is partial and in-frame only. Of 70,000 to 90,000 clones listed, 70% to 85% were seen once; the top ten hold under 20%. Donors had nominal health at sampling but likely had unrecorded immune exposures. V gene TRBV5-8 combines with J gene TRBJ2-6; the D gene is possibly TRBD2 (5 bases). The sequencing sample was made of PBMCs. The sequence derives from a man in his 70s in good health and CMV-seropositive. This chain's CDR3 is CASSLHSSSGANVLTF. The DNA for the CDR3 is TGTGCCAGCAGCCTCCACTCTAGCTCCGGGGCCAACGTCCTGACTTTC.